This T cell receptor (beta chain) was obtained from a study of T cell responses to AZD1222 COVID-19 vaccine. Findings and limits, study-wide: The donor cohort was predominantly white British with a female majority, and clonal diversity may have been underestimated.

CDR1 MRHNA and CDR2 SNTAGT come from the germline V gene. The J segment lost 5 bases and the V segment lost 2 bases, leaving 0 bases of the junction unmatched. This CDR3 has 15 residues. A remark on this clone: As yet, its antigen is unknown.

Here immunoSEQ multiplex PCR was the method, and the copy in TCRdb shows in-frame clones only, minus some. The sample has 130,000 or so clones; around 90% are singletons. The chain links TRBV6-4 to TRBJ1-6; 10 nucleotides match TRBD1. The source of this sequence is an adult who received the AZD1222 COVID-19 vaccine. The input for sequencing was peripheral blood, taken 28 days after the second AZD1222 dose. The CDR3 region is CASSDDRGHNSPLHF. The CDR3 DNA reads as TGTGCCAGCAGTGACGACAGGGGGCATAATTCACCCCTCCACTTT.